This T cell receptor beta chain is drawn from a study of control samples from healthy donors and cancer patients. The CDR3 has 14 residues. Germline CDR1 and CDR2: SGHDT and YYEEEE. J lost 7 bases, V lost 3 bases, and 2 bases had no gene match. Clones were sequenced by immunoSEQ multiplex PCR, and TCRdb holds only the in-frame ones, with some missing. The sample features fewer than 200,000 clones, with about 2.2% in its top ten. The clonotype comes from a woman in her 30s in good health. The V gene is TRBV5-6, the J gene TRBJ1-6, with 9 bases that match TRBD1. Sample: blood. CDR3: CASSWGTGNSPLHF. The CDR3 nucleotides are TGTGCCAGCAGCTGGGGGACAGGGAATTCACCCCTCCACTTT. Filled out from reference TRBV5-6 and TRBJ1-6, the complete variable domain reads DAGVTQSPTHLIKTRGQQVTLRCSPKSGHDTVSWYQQALGQGPQFIFQYYEEEERQRGNFPDRFSGHQFPNYSSELNVNALLLGDSALYLCASSWGTGNSPLHFGNGTRLTVT.